A selection of T cell receptor beta chains follows, all from one sample in a study of T cells in Graves' hyperthyroidism and ophthalmopathy. One entry per CDR3 protein, called by TCRdb with MiXCR from the multiplex PCR reads. This sample has around 690,000 distinct CDR3 sequences, with less than 25% found just once. Sequences were obtained from blood. These receptors came from a man aged 25-40 years with Graves' ophthalmopathy. The CDR3 runs from the conserved cysteine through the conserved F or W. D genes are given only for firm matches. Clone size is shown for a subset of rows, as once, few, many or a class of expanded clone.

d_call | clone_size | j_call | v_call | cdr3_nt | cdr3_aa
TRBD1 | few | TRBJ2-1 | TRBV24-1 | TGTGCCACCAGTGACCCTCTGAGGACAGGGGTATGGGAGCAGTTCTTC | CATSDPLRTGVWEQFF
NA | few | TRBJ2-5 | TRBV19 | TGTGCCAGTAGTCCACACAGGTTTCAAGAGACCCAGTACTTC | CASSPHRFQETQYF
TRBD2 | NA | TRBJ2-7 | TRBV7-6 | TGTGCCAGCACCCCGAGCGGGGGGCCCCTACCTTACGAGCAGTACTTC | CASTPSGGPLPYEQYF
TRBD1 | few | TRBJ2-1 | TRBV30 | TGTGCCTGGAGTAAACGGACAGGGAGCTCCTACAATGAGCAGTTCTTC | CAWSKRTGSSYNEQFF
TRBD1 | NA | TRBJ2-6 | TRBV29-1 | TGCAGCGTTGATGAGAGGGGGCCCGGGGCCAACGTCCTGACTTTC | CSVDERGPGANVLTF
NA | NA | TRBJ1-1 | TRBV5-5 | TGTGCCAGCAGCTTGTATCTTCCCCCTGAAGCTTTCTTT | CASSLYLPPEAFF
NA | NA | TRBJ2-7 | TRBV30 | TGTGCCTGGAGTATACCTTCGGTCAGGACCTACGAGCAGTACTTC | CAWSIPSVRTYEQYF
TRBD2 | once | TRBJ2-2 | TRBV6-1 | TGTGCCAGCCACGGGGGAGGGCGAAACACCGGGGAGCTGTTTTTT | CASHGGGRNTGELFF
TRBD1 | NA | TRBJ1-4 | TRBV10-2 | TGCGCCAGCAAAAACAGGGGATCCAGGGAACTGTTTTTT | CASKNRGSRELFF
NA | NA | TRBJ2-6 | TRBV5-1 | TGCGCCAGCAGCGCCACCGGGCCTGGCTCTGGGGCCAACGTCCTGACTTTC | CASSATGPGSGANVLTF
NA | NA | TRBJ1-1 | TRBV5-6 | TGTGCCAGCAGCTTGGGACATATCCCTGAAGCTTTCTTT | CASSLGHIPEAFF
NA | NA | TRBJ1-2 | TRBV29-1 | TGCAGCGTTGTGGACAGAGCTAACTATGGCTACACCTTC | CSVVDRANYGYTF
TRBD2 | NA | TRBJ2-2 | TRBV29-1 | TGCAGCGTTGTTGTAGCGGGTCCCGGGGAGCTGTTTTTT | CSVVVAGPGELFF
TRBD1 | NA | TRBJ1-2 | TRBV20-1 | TGCAGTGCTACCTCCCCCGGGACAGGGGGACTAGGTGGCTACACCTTC | CSATSPGTGGLGGYTF
NA | many | TRBJ1-2 | TRBV28 | TGTGCCAGCTTTGGCGGGAACGGCTACACCTTC | CASFGGNGYTF
TRBD2 | NA | TRBJ2-1 | TRBV27 | TGTGCCAGCAGTTTACGACCTCCTCTAGCGGGAGGGCCCCATGAGCAGTTCTTC | CASSLRPPLAGGPHEQFF
TRBD2 | NA | TRBJ2-3 | TRBV7-8 | TGTGCCAGCAGCTTAGCTGTGGCGGGAGTTGCCACAGATACGCAGTATTTT | CASSLAVAGVATDTQYF
NA | once | TRBJ2-1 | TRBV4-3 | TGCGCCAGCAGCCAAGACCAGGGGTTAGCGGAAACTTACAATGAGCAGTTCTTC | CASSQDQGLAETYNEQFF
NA | NA | TRBJ1-2 | TRBV6-8 | TGTGCCAGCAGTACAGGATTACACTATGGCTACACCTTC | CASSTGLHYGYTF
TRBD1 | once | TRBJ2-7 | TRBV7-9 | TGTGCCAGCGGGTCCTGGGACAGTCGATACGAGCAGTACTTC | CASGSWDSRYEQYF
NA | NA | TRBJ2-2 | TRBV5-1 | TGCGCCAGCAGCTTGGACAGGCATACTTCGAACACCGGGGAGCTGTTTTTT | CASSLDRHTSNTGELFF
NA | NA | TRBJ2-6 | TRBV19 | TGTGCCAGTAGTATAGGTTCCTCTGGGGCCAACGTCCTGACTTTC | CASSIGSSGANVLTF
TRBD1 | NA | TRBJ1-2 | TRBV11-2 | TGTGCCAGCAGCTTGGACAGGGGTGTAAGTGGCTACACCTTC | CASSLDRGVSGYTF
TRBD1 | few | TRBJ2-7 | TRBV19 | TGTGCCAGTAGACCCAACAGGGGCGTCGACGAGCAGTACTTC | CASRPNRGVDEQYF
NA | NA | TRBJ1-5 | TRBV28 | TGTGCCAGCAGCACAGGGTTGCAGCCCCAGCATTTT | CASSTGLQPQHF
TRBD1 | NA | TRBJ2-7 | TRBV20-1 | TGCAGTGCCGTAGCGAGGGACAGGGACTACGAGCAGTACTTC | CSAVARDRDYEQYF
TRBD1 | many | TRBJ1-1 | TRBV6-1 | TGTGCCATACTTCTTCGGGACAGGGGGAACACTGAAGCTTTCTTT | CAILLRDRGNTEAFF
TRBD1 | many | TRBJ1-1 | TRBV29-1 | TGCAGCGTTCAGACAGGGGGTATGAACACTGAAGCTTTCTTT | CSVQTGGMNTEAFF
NA | NA | TRBJ2-5 | TRBV9 | TGTGCCAGCAGCGGGAGGACAGGCCGGGAGGCCCAGTACTTC | CASSGRTGREAQYF
NA | few | TRBJ1-1 | TRBV12-3/TRBV12-4 | TGTGCCAGCAGGTCGACGGGTCGGCAGAACACTGAAGCTTTCTTT | CASRSTGRQNTEAFF
NA | few | TRBJ2-1 | TRBV30 | TGTGCCTGGAGTGTGGGGGGTTTCTACAATGAGCAGTTCTTC | CAWSVGGFYNEQFF
NA | few | TRBJ2-4 | TRBV20-1 | TGCAGTGCTAGTAGCCGTCTCTTCCTCAACATTCAGTACTTC | CSASSRLFLNIQYF
NA | many | TRBJ2-5 | TRBV18 | TGTGCCAGCTCACCAGTCAGGGAAGGAGAGACCCAGTACTTC | CASSPVREGETQYF
TRBD2 | NA | TRBJ2-3 | TRBV20-1 | TGCAGTGCTAGAAAGGCGGGAGGCACAGATACGCAGTATTTT | CSARKAGGTDTQYF
TRBD1 | NA | TRBJ1-1 | TRBV7-8 | TGTGCCAGCAGCTTAGGGAGCAGGGGGCCCACTGAAGCTTTCTTT | CASSLGSRGPTEAFF
TRBD1 | few | TRBJ1-4 | TRBV30 | TGTGCCTGGAGTCCACGACAGGGGGCCTGGGAAAAACTGTTTTTT | CAWSPRQGAWEKLFF
TRBD2 | few | TRBJ2-7 | TRBV18 | TGTGCCAGCTCACCGACTAGCGGGACGTCCGGCTACGAGCAGTACTTC | CASSPTSGTSGYEQYF
NA | NA | TRBJ1-2 | TRBV14 | TGTGCCAGCAGCCAAGAGGACTATGGCTACACCTTC | CASSQEDYGYTF
NA | NA | TRBJ1-2 | TRBV5-6 | TGTGCCAGCAGCTTGGACGGGCAAGGAGGGAACTATGGCTACACCTTC | CASSLDGQGGNYGYTF
TRBD1 | many | TRBJ1-1 | TRBV20-1 | TGCAGTGGACAGGGGGGAAACACTGAAGCTTTCTTT | CSGQGGNTEAFF
TRBD2 | many | TRBJ2-3 | TRBV7-9 | TGTGCCAGCACCATAGCGGGAGACACAGATACGCAGTATTTT | CASTIAGDTDTQYF
NA | few | TRBJ1-2 | TRBV13 | TGTGCCAGCAGCTCGCAGAGTTGGGGCCGCGGTAATGGCTACACCTTC | CASSSQSWGRGNGYTF
TRBD1 | NA | TRBJ1-5 | TRBV7-6 | TGTGCCAGCAGCTTAGGAACGGGCCCAGACAGGGAACTTTATAGCAATCAGCCCCAGCATTTT | CASSLGTGPDRELYSNQPQHF
TRBD2 | many | TRBJ2-7 | TRBV11-2 | TGTGCCAGCAGCCCGAGGAGCGGGAGGGCCCGGGAGCAGTACTTC | CASSPRSGRAREQYF
NA | few | TRBJ2-7 | TRBV6-1 | TGTGCCAGCAGTGAGGGCCCGATCACTTCCTACGAGCAGTACTTC | CASSEGPITSYEQYF
NA | NA | TRBJ2-7 | TRBV4-2 | TGTGCCAGCAGCCAAGAGGCAGTCGTAAGCTCCTACGAGCAGTACTTC | CASSQEAVVSSYEQYF
NA | NA | TRBJ2-1 | TRBV6-9 | TGTGCCAGCAGTTCCGCCGGGACTCCTGACAATGAGCAGTTCTTC | CASSSAGTPDNEQFF
NA | NA | TRBJ2-2 | TRBV4-2 | TGTGCCAGCAGCCAAGATCGAGGGGGAGGAAGGACCGGGGAGCTGTTTTTT | CASSQDRGGGRTGELFF